Below, 18 T cell receptor beta chains from the same sample are listed, as sequenced in a study of cytomegalovirus exposure and HLA in healthy donors. The PCR employed 60 Vbeta primers together with 13 Jbeta primers. Repertoires were generated with immunoSEQ multiplex PCR, while TCRdb's copy carries only in-frame clones and drops some. The sample contains 75,000 to 85,000 clones, roughly 80% of which appear only once. Sequencing input: PBMCs. All receptors come from a male donor in good health and CMV-seronegative.

Note on this clone: The sample contains more than one DNA sequence encoding this CDR3. V usage is TRBV4-2 and J usage is TRBJ2-2, with TRBD2 matching 7 bases. CDR1 is LGHNA, CDR2 YNFKEQ, per germline. Trimming cost V 4 bases and J 6 bases; bases outside gene matches: 8. The CDR3 is 15 residues long. CDR3 sequence: CASSPLAGVAGELFF. The CDR3 nucleotides read TGTGCCAGCAGCCCCCTGGCGGGAGTAGCCGGGGAGCTGTTTTTT.

The genes are TRBV6-5 and TRBJ2-7; 11 positions match TRBD2. J was trimmed by 3 bases and V by 0 bases; bases with no gene match: 4. This CDR3 has 16 residues. CDR1 is MNHEY and CDR2 is SVGAGI in the germline V gene. This CDR3 is CASSYSGTSGGYEQYF. CDR3 nucleotide sequence: TGTGCCAGCAGTTACTCCGGGACTAGCGGAGGCTACGAGCAGTACTTC.

The rearrangement joins TRBV14 to TRBJ2-1, with D perhaps TRBD2 (5 bases). The CDR3 length is 13 residues. CDR1 and CDR2 from the germline V gene are SGHDN and FVKESK. V shed 5 bases and J shed 2 bases, with 7 bases lying between them. CDR3 loop: CASSGSPYNEQFF. CDR3 nucleotide sequence: TGTGCCAGCAGCGGGAGTCCCTACAATGAGCAGTTCTTC.

The genes are TRBV6-6 and TRBJ2-7; the D gene is possibly TRBD2 (6 bases). Trimming took off 4 bases at V and 7 bases at J, with 20 bases between the two ends. Germline CDR1 MNHNY, CDR2 SVGAGI (reference sequence). The CDR3 is made up of 15 amino acids. The CDR3 nucleotides read TGTGCCAGCAGTTTACCGGGACTGACTACGATGGAGCAGTACTTC. Residues: CASSLPGLTTMEQYF.

The sample holds a few counts of this clone. The chain joins TRBV28 to TRBJ1-1; unclear D gene. Per the germline V gene, CDR1 is MDHEN and CDR2 is SYDVKM. The CDR3 covers 12 residues. The germline V and J ends were trimmed by 3 bases and 0 bases, with 2 bases remaining between them. Written as DNA, the CDR3 is TGTGCCAGCAGTTTCATGAACACTGAAGCTTTCTTT. Translation gives CASSFMNTEAFF.

V usage is TRBV9 and J usage is TRBJ2-3, with D unclear. The germline CDR1 and CDR2 sequences are SGDLS and YYNGEE. Trimming pared 4 bases from V and 2 bases from J, leaving 8 bases between. The CDR3 sequence is 13 residues long. CDR3 bases: TGTGCCAGCAGCCAACAGATCACAGATACGCAGTATTTT. Amino acids: CASSQQITDTQYF.

In regard to this clone: One end of the junction is discordant with germline, which a read error may explain. The gene calls are TRBV20-1 and TRBJ2-3; 12 bases fit TRBD2. The CDR3 loop spans 11 amino acids. CDR1 and CDR2 (germline): DFQATT, SNEGSKA (reference sequence). The CDR3 loop reads CSARLAGDGRF. In nucleotides, the CDR3 is TGCAGTGCCAGACTAGCGGGAGACGGTCGTTTT.

The V call is TRBV6-1, the J call TRBJ1-5; D not resolved. Trimming removed 10 bases at V and 5 bases at J, with 15 bases between. This CDR3 is 13 amino acids long. Germline CDR1 and CDR2: MNHNS and SASEGT. DNA for the CDR3: TGTGCCATCCAGTATTCTCGGGATCAGCCCCAGCATTTT. It yields the protein CAIQYSRDQPQHF.

This chain uses TRBV14 with TRBJ1-1; D is possibly TRBD1 (5 bases). The CDR3 sequence is 13 residues long. From germline, CDR1 is SGHDN and CDR2 FVKESK. The V end was cut by 3 bases, the J end by 1 base, with 6 bases between. The chain's CDR3 is CASSHDRNTEAFF. The CDR3 bases are TGTGCCAGCAGCCACGACAGGAACACTGAAGCTTTCTTT.

The chain carries TRBV6-1 and TRBJ1-5; 8 bases are a match to TRBD1. V dropped 3 bases and J dropped 3; count of bases not matched to a gene: 1. CDR1 MNHNS and CDR2 SASEGT come from the germline V gene. The CDR3 length is 14 residues. CDR3: CASSETGDNQPQHF. The CDR3 DNA reads as TGTGCCAGCAGTGAGACAGGGGACAATCAGCCCCAGCATTTT.

This clone is a singleton in its sample. The V gene is TRBV18, the J gene TRBJ2-5; 7 nucleotides line up with TRBD2. V trimming: 5 bases; J trimming: 1 base; junction bases outside the gene matches: 7. The CDR3 has 15 amino acids. Germline values: CDR1 KGHSH, CDR2 LQKENI. For the CDR3, the DNA is TGTGCCAGCTCATTACTAGCGAGAAGCCAAGAGACCCAGTACTTC. Protein product: CASSLLARSQETQYF.

The J gene is TRBJ1-1, the V gene TRBV5-4; the D gene is possibly TRBD1 (6 bases). V dropped 0 bases and J dropped 4 bases, with 13 bases sitting between them. This CDR3 contains 15 residues. Germline lookup yields CDR1 SGHNT and CDR2 YYREEE (reference sequence). The CDR3 spells CASSLDWGGGTEAFF. The CDR3 nucleotides are TGTGCCAGCAGCTTGGATTGGGGAGGGGGCACTGAAGCTTTCTTT.

This clone was picked up one time. V is TRBV27 and J is TRBJ2-7; a possible D gene is TRBD1 (5 bases). The CDR3 totals 13 residues. CDR1 MNHEY and CDR2 SMNVEV come from the germline V gene (reference sequence). V lost 6 bases to trimming and J lost 3 bases, with 12 bases between them. The CDR3 bases are TGTGCCAGCAGGCTGACAGATAGCTACGAGCAGTACTTC. Residues: CASRLTDSYEQYF.

This clone has only a few counts. The V and J genes are TRBV30 and TRBJ1-2; no firm D call. Germline loops: CDR1 GTSNPN, CDR2 SVGIG (reference sequence). CDR3 length equals 12 residues. The germline V and J ends were trimmed by 1 base and 2 bases, with 5 bases remaining between them. In DNA, the CDR3 is TGTGCCTGGAGTGGCAGGAACTATGGCTACACCTTC. This gives the protein CAWSGRNYGYTF. Using reference TRBV30 and TRBJ1-2 for the parts outside the CDR3, the full variable domain is SQTIHQWPATLVQPVGSPLSLECTVEGTSNPNLYWYRQAAGRGLQLLFYSVGIGQISSEVPQNLSASRPQDRQFILSSKKLLLSDSGFYLCAWSGRNYGYTFGSGTRLTVV.

CDR3 amino acids: CASKQITDTQYF. DNA of the CDR3: TGTGCCAGCAAACAGATCACAGATACGCAGTATTTT. The chain combines TRBV6-5 with TRBJ2-3; D gene ambiguous. CDR3 length: 12 amino acids. Per germline, CDR1 MNHEY and CDR2 SVGAGI. Trimming took 7 bases from V and 2 from J, leaving 7 bases between them.

The rearrangement joins TRBV27 to TRBJ1-5; 7 positions match TRBD1. V shed 6 bases, J shed 5 bases, and the junction held 7 bases outside the gene matches. The CDR3 consists of 14 residues. Germline V gene lookup returns CDR1 MNHEY and CDR2 SMNVEV (reference sequence). The CDR3 here is CASRLTGIDQPQHF. DNA for the CDR3: TGTGCCAGCAGGCTGACAGGGATCGATCAGCCCCAGCATTTT.

The rearrangement links TRBV27 to TRBJ2-1; 8 nucleotides align to TRBD2. The germline V gene has CDR1 MNHEY and CDR2 SMNVEV (reference sequence). J gave up 0 bases and V 8 bases, and 9 bases lay outside the gene matches. CDR3 length: 16 residues. The CDR3 DNA reads as TGTGCCAGCCGTGGTAGCGGGGTCAGCTCCTACAATGAGCAGTTCTTC. It codes for CASRGSGVSSYNEQFF.

The chain joins TRBV9 to TRBJ2-2, with D possibly TRBD2 on 7 matching bases. Trimming cost V 0 bases and J 7 bases, with 13 bases left between them. This CDR3 contains 15 residues. Germline values: CDR1 SGDLS, CDR2 YYNGEE. CDR3 amino acids: CASSVGGGAYGELFF. In nucleotides, the CDR3 is TGTGCCAGCAGCGTAGGAGGGGGGGCCTACGGGGAGCTGTTTTTT.